Below, 9 T cell receptor beta chains from the same sample are listed, as sequenced in a study of molecular identifiers for immune sequencing clone quantification. One entry per CDR3 protein results from TCRdb running MiXCR on the PCR reads. The sample lists 88,000 or so distinct CDR3 sequences; around 20% were seen once. Specimen: naive CD8+ T cells from blood, with Jurkat cell RNA spiked in. Sample subset: FACS-sorted CD8+CD4-CCR7+CD45RA+ naive T cells. The origin of the receptors is a human donor in good health. Some libraries in this study had Jurkat cell RNA spiked in.

Regarding this clonotype: This may come from a read error, since a much larger clone is one base off. CDR3 DNA: TGTGCCAGCATCCCGGGACTAGCGGGGGGGATCTACTCCTACGAGCAGTACTTC. Translating it yields CASIPGLAGGIYSYEQYF. The genes are TRBV7-9 and TRBJ2-7; 16 bases match TRBD2. The CDR3 has 18 residues. V trimming: 7 bases; J trimming: 0 bases; junction bases outside the gene matches: 9. CDR1 is SEHNR and CDR2 is FQNEAQ in the germline V gene (reference sequence).

The chain employs TRBV9 and TRBJ2-7; TRBD2 matches at 10 bases. The CDR3 runs 15 residues. V lost 0 bases, J lost 4 bases, and 4 bases stayed unmatched. CDR1 and CDR2 from the germline V gene are SGDLS and YYNGEE. As DNA, the CDR3 is TGTGCCAGCAGCGTAGGGGCTAGCGGGAGTTACGAGCAGTACTTC. It translates to CASSVGASGSYEQYF.

V and J are TRBV7-2 and TRBJ2-7; a weak D match, TRBD2 (5 bases). The CDR3 is 15 residues long. The V gene lost 1 base and the J gene lost 9 bases, with 19 bases spanning the gap. Looked up from germline, CDR1 is SGHTA and CDR2 is FQGNSA. CDR3 DNA: TGTGCCAGCAGCTTAGATGGACTCCCTGGGAGCGGGCAGTACTTC. It encodes CASSLDGLPGSGQYF.

This clonotype was detected once. The chain carries TRBV3-1 and TRBJ2-7; possible D gene TRBD2, 5 bases. Germline CDR1 LGHDT, CDR2 YNNKEL (reference sequence). CDR3 size: 15 residues. The germline V and J ends were trimmed by 0 bases and 0 bases, with 9 bases remaining between them. CDR3 bases: TGTGCCAGCAGCCAAGATGGAGGAGACTCCTACGAGCAGTACTTC. Translating it yields CASSQDGGDSYEQYF.

On this clonotype itself: A read error may explain this, as a much larger clone is one base away. The chain has TRBV29-1 and TRBJ2-7, with 7 bases matching TRBD1. CDR1 SQVTM and CDR2 ANQGSEA come from the germline V gene. This CDR3 is built from 12 residues. Trimming took 6 bases from V and 8 from J; bases not matched to a gene: 10. The CDR3 nucleotides read TGCAGCGTAGAACAGGGGTATTACAAGCAGTACTTC. Translating gives CSVEQGYYKQYF.

This clonotype came up a few times. The chain employs TRBV12-3 or TRBV12-4 and TRBJ2-5, with TRBD1 matching over 8 bases. This CDR3 is built from 16 residues. Germline trimming cut 1 base from V and 3 bases from J; bases unmatched to any gene: 7. The CDR3 sequence is CASSLEQGGVKETQYF. The DNA of the CDR3 is TGTGCCAGCAGTTTAGAACAGGGGGGAGTGAAAGAGACCCAGTACTTC.

This clonotype was counted only a few times. The chain couples TRBV6-6 to TRBJ1-5; D is ambiguous. This CDR3 region has 12 residues. Trimming took off 7 bases at V and 7 bases at J, with 11 bases between the two ends. Germline values: CDR1 MNHNY, CDR2 SVGAGI (reference sequence). The CDR3 bases are TGTGCCAGCACCCCGGGCAGCCAGCCCCAGCATTTT. Residues: CASTPGSQPQHF.

In its sample, this clonotype was seen a few times. The gene calls are TRBV6-2 or TRBV6-3 and TRBJ2-7, with D unresolved. Looked up from germline, CDR1 is MNHEY and CDR2 is SVGEGT. V was pared by 7 bases and J by 2 bases, with 15 bases between. This CDR3 comprises 14 residues. Here the CDR3 reads CASTAAGAPYEQYF. The CDR3 nucleotides are TGTGCCAGCACGGCGGCAGGCGCGCCCTACGAGCAGTACTTC.

This clonotype was observed a few times. V is TRBV6-2 or TRBV6-3 and J is TRBJ1-5; D possibly corresponds to TRBD1 (6 bases). Trimming removed 5 bases at V and 4 bases at J, with 15 bases between. The CDR3 totals 15 residues. CDR1 and CDR2 from the germline V gene are MNHEY and SVGEGT. CDR3 protein: CASSPLDRPNQPQHF. As DNA, the CDR3 is TGTGCCAGCAGTCCCCTTGACAGGCCTAATCAGCCCCAGCATTTT.